This TCR beta chain appears in the sequencing data of a study of blood T cells in healthy people across ages. Findings and limits, study-wide: Estimated diversity across one million T cells was deemed an underestimate.

Ranging in age from about 6 to 100, the donors were healthy Caucasian individuals from Russia. The draw of peripheral blood yielded ten milliliters from each donor. A second PCR of roughly 6 to 12 cycles used a sample-barcoded 5' primer and a J-beta primer mix. A 12-random-nucleotide template-switch adaptor tagged each cDNA molecule. Each CDR3 protein gets one entry after TCRdb re-called the 5' RACE reads with MiXCR. The repertoire consists of around 990,000 distinct CDR3 sequences, with approximately 38% occurring once and the leading ten covering around 12%. The CDR3 runs to 13 residues. The germline gives CDR1 SGHDN, CDR2 FVKESK. Trimming cost V 6 bases and J 6 bases; bases outside gene matches: 7. A note on this clonotype: Its target is not known.

This receptor was identified in a man aged 18 to 30 in good health. The rearrangement joins TRBV14 to TRBJ1-1, with 7 bases identical to TRBD1. The specimen sequenced was blood. For the CDR3, the DNA is TGTGCCAGCAGTTACAGGGGAGGGGCTGAAGCTTTCTTT. As protein: CASSYRGGAEAFF.